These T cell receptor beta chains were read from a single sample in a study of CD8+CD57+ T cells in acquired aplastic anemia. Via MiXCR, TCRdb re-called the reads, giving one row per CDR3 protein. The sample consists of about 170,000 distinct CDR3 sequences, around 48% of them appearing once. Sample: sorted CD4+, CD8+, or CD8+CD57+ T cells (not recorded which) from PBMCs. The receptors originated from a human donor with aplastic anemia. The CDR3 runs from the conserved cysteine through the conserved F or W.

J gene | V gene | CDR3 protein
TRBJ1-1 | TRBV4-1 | CASSHNRGMNTEAFF
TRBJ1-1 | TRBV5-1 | CASSWTGENTEAFF
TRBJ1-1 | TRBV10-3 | CAISGRLDNEAFF
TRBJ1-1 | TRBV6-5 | CASSSQGADTEAFF
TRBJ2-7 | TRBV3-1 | CASSQAAGALREQYF
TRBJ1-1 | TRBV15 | CATRGPGTEAFF
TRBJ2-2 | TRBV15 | CATSGGLYTGELFF
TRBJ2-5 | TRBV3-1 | CASSQGTGLGEETQYF
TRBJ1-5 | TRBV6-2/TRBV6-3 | CASGEAGDQPQHF
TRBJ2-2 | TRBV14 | CASSQTSGGNTGELFF
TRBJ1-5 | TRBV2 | CASTIWGNQPQHF
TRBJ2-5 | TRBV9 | CASSVGGTNQETQYF
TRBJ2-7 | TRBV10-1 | CASSDVASPLFDWVVWGEQYF
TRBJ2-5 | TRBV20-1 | CSAGRGGVQETQYF
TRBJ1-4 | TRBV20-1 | CSASNDLGGPTNEKLFF
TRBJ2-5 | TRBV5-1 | CASSLRLAGEVETQYF
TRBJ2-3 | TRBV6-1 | CASSGGQSSDTQYF
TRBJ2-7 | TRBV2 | CASSEIGQGDYEQYF
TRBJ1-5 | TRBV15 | CATSRGTTKETQHF
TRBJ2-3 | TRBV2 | CASSEYVGRTDTQYF
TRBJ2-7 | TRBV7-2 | CASSLAESSGGLYYEQYF
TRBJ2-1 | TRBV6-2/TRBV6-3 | CASSPGVAGEQFF
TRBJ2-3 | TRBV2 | CASSTGTSIDTQYF
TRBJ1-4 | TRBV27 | CASKGQGAWEKLFF
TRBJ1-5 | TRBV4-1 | CASSQEDRVIGFQPQHF
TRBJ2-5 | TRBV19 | CASTDGGGAQETQYF
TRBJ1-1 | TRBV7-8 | CASSLRGENTEAFF
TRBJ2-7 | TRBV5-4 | CASRLDGSGGAYEQYF
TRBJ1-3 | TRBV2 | CASSDGSVLPNTIYF
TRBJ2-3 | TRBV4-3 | CASSQDLGDTQYF
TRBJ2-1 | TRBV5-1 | CASSGLPGAQGNEQFF
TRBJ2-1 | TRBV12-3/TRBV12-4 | CASSTSGGYNEQFF
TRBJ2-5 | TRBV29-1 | CSVVRSQETQYF
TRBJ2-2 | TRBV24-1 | CATSVGPNTGELFF
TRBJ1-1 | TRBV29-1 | CSVETGVGTEAFF
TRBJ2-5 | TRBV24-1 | CATRGLAETQYF
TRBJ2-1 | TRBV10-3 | CAISDSSGGAGDEQFF
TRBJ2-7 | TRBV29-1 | CSVRGQASYEQYF
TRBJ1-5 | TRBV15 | CATSVGRGGGQPQHF
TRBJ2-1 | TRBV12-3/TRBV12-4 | CASSRRLAESPYNEQFF
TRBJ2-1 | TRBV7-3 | CASRKGTGDFSEQFF
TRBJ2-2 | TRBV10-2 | CASTDRVNTGELFF
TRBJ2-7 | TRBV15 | CATSTRDGTGSYEQYF
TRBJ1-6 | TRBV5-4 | CASSLVRGVGSPLHF
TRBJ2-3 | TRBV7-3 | CASSPGVLGLTDTQYF
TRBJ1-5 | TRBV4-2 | CASSHVWDSSNQPQHF
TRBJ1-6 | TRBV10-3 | CAISEPGTGNSPLHF
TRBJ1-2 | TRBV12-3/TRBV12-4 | CASSRDRVYGYTF
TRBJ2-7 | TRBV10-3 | CAISEGTSSYEQYF
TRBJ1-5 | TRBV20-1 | CSASPTGNQPQHF
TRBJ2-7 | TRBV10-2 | CASSQSGSYEQYF
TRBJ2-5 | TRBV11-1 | CASSLVRLAGAFAGREETQYF
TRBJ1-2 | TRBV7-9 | CASSQGTGYGYTF
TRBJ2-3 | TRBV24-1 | CATRPGTGMYF
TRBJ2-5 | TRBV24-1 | CATSDLIQGGETQYF
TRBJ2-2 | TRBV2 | CASKLAASGELFF
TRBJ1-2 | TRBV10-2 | CASSDRAGLAGYTF
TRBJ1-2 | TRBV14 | CASSQHLPGQGDGYTF
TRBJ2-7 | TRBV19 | CASSIGGLAYEQYF